These T cell receptor beta chains were read from a single sample in a study of blood T cell repertoires in COVID-19. Profiling relied on immunoSEQ multiplex PCR, and the TCRdb table lists in-frame clones only, not all of them. There are about 150,000 clones in the sample; over 65% occur only once, and just over 6% lies in the top ten. Sequences were obtained from PBMCs or T cells enriched from blood (not recorded which). The source is a woman between 50 and 59 years old who had recovered from COVID-19. Each CDR3 is given with its conserved first and last residue. D genes are given only for firm matches. Part of the rows lack a size; the others show once, few, many or a class for expanded clones.

>TRBV3-1/TRBV3-2|-|TRBJ1-5|-
CASSPEGWGGQPQHF
TGTGCCAGCAGCCCCGAGGGATGGGGGGGGCAGCCCCAGCATTTT
>TRBV9|-|TRBJ2-2|TRBD1
CASRRDSSNTGELFF
TGTGCCAGCAGACGGGACAGCTCAAACACCGGGGAGCTGTTTTTT
>TRBV6-6|-|TRBJ1-4|TRBD1
CASSWDRATNEKLFF
TGTGCCAGCAGCTGGGACAGAGCAACTAATGAAAAACTGTTTTTT
>TRBV6-2/TRBV6-3|-|TRBJ2-3|TRBD2
CASSLAGNTQYF
TGTGCCAGCAGTCTAGCGGGAAATACGCAGTATTTT
>TRBV2|-|TRBJ2-1|-
CASSLGVNNEQFF
TGTGCCAGCAGTCTTGGAGTAAACAATGAGCAGTTCTTC
>TRBV6-6|-|TRBJ2-5|TRBD1
CASRPAMTGSQETQYF
TGTGCCAGCAGGCCCGCGATGACAGGGAGCCAAGAGACCCAGTACTTC
>TRBV27|-|TRBJ1-2|-
CASSLTLPPGANYGYTF
TGTGCCAGCAGTTTAACCTTACCACCGGGAGCTAACTATGGCTACACCTTC
>TRBV6-5|-|TRBJ1-3|-
CASSYSTPSGNTIYF
TGTGCCAGCAGTTACTCGACACCCTCTGGAAACACCATATATTTT
>TRBV4-1|-|TRBJ1-6|-
CASSHKTVTPSSYNSPLHF
TGCGCCAGCAGCCATAAGACAGTTACTCCTAGCTCCTATAATTCACCCCTCCACTTT
>TRBV5-5|-|TRBJ2-1|TRBD2
CASSWSRGGGNEQFF
TGTGCCAGCAGCTGGAGCCGGGGGGGAGGTAATGAGCAGTTCTTC
>TRBV11-2|-|TRBJ2-1|-
CASSTGTKGEQFF
TGTGCCAGCAGCACCGGGACAAAAGGTGAGCAGTTCTTC
>TRBV7-2|-|TRBJ2-3|-
CASRDRADTQYF
TGTGCCAGCAGAGATCGCGCAGATACGCAGTATTTT
>TRBV7-9|-|TRBJ1-1|TRBD1
CASSLTGVETEAFF
TGTGCCAGCAGCTTGACAGGGGTAGAGACTGAAGCTTTCTTT
>TRBV12-2|few|TRBJ2-7|-
CASRLAGRGSYEQYF
TGTGCAAGTCGCTTAGCCGGTAGGGGTTCCTACGAGCAGTACTTC
>TRBV6-4|-|TRBJ2-5|TRBD2
CASRPSGGAETQYF
TGTGCCAGCAGGCCTAGCGGGGGGGCCGAGACCCAGTACTTC
>TRBV18|once|TRBJ1-2|-
CASSPRAEGGRHGYTF
TGTGCCAGCTCACCACGGGCTGAGGGGGGGAGACATGGCTACACCTTC
>TRBV18|-|TRBJ2-6|-
CASSLEAVSSGANVLTF
TGTGCCAGCTCACTAGAGGCCGTTTCCTCTGGGGCCAACGTCCTGACTTTC
>TRBV7-8|-|TRBJ2-5|TRBD2
CASSSGLATIQETQYF
TGTGCCAGCAGCTCGGGACTAGCGACGATACAAGAGACCCAGTACTTC
>TRBV28|-|TRBJ1-2|-
CASREGKINYGYTF
TGTGCCAGCAGGGAGGGGAAGATCAACTATGGCTACACCTTC
>TRBV19|-|TRBJ2-2|-
CASRGRAGELFF
TGTGCCAGTAGAGGGAGAGCCGGGGAGCTGTTTTTT
>TRBV25-1|once|TRBJ1-1|-
CASSAAGNTEAFF
TGTGCCAGCAGTGCGGCGGGGAACACTGAAGCTTTCTTT
>TRBV28|-|TRBJ2-5|TRBD1
CASSDRSLETQYF
TGTGCCAGCTCGGACAGGTCCCTGGAGACCCAGTACTTC
>TRBV7-2|once|TRBJ1-1|TRBD1
CASSSRTGQNTEAFF
TGTGCCAGCAGCTCCAGGACAGGTCAGAACACTGAAGCTTTCTTT
>TRBV19|-|TRBJ1-1|-
CASSIIVNTEAFF
TGTGCCAGTAGTATCATAGTGAACACTGAAGCTTTCTTT
>TRBV19|-|TRBJ1-1|-
CASRTISTGEAFF
TGTGCCAGTAGGACCATTAGTACAGGGGAAGCTTTCTTT
>TRBV5-1|-|TRBJ2-1|TRBD2
CASSLGLAGVSDEQFF
TGCGCCAGCAGCTTGGGTCTAGCGGGCGTATCGGATGAGCAGTTCTTC
>TRBV7-2|-|TRBJ1-4|-
CASSSRPENEKLFF
TGTGCCAGCAGCTCTAGACCTGAGAATGAAAAACTGTTTTTT
>TRBV19|-|TRBJ1-5|TRBD1
CASSTGTDYSNQPQHF
TGTGCCAGTAGTACCGGGACAGACTATAGCAATCAGCCCCAGCATTTT
>TRBV11-2|few|TRBJ2-5|-
CASSLVQVLQETQYF
TGTGCCAGCAGCTTAGTACAGGTTCTTCAAGAGACCCAGTACTTC
>TRBV24-1|-|TRBJ1-2|TRBD1
CATSDPGQGQAGYTF
TGTGCCACCAGTGATCCGGGACAGGGTCAGGCAGGCTACACCTTC
>TRBV4-2|once|TRBJ1-1|-
CASSKTVADTEAFF
TGTGCCAGCAGCAAGACAGTGGCGGACACTGAAGCTTTCTTT
>TRBV19|-|TRBJ1-5|-
CASRGAGSGNQPQHF
TGTGCCAGTCGGGGGGCAGGTTCGGGCAATCAGCCCCAGCATTTT
>TRBV5-1|-|TRBJ2-7|TRBD1
CATSKGDRGPYEQYF
TGCGCCACCTCAAAGGGGGACAGGGGGCCCTACGAGCAGTACTTC
>TRBV5-1|-|TRBJ2-1|TRBD2
CASESGGAGYNEQFF
TGCGCCAGCGAAAGCGGGGGGGCGGGATACAATGAGCAGTTCTTC
>TRBV4-1|-|TRBJ2-1|TRBD2
CASRTPGTRGEQFF
TGCGCCAGCAGAACACCCGGGACTAGGGGGGAGCAGTTCTTC
>TRBV28|few|TRBJ1-1|-
CASSSRGRAFF
TGTGCCAGCAGTTCCCGGGGGAGGGCTTTCTTT
>TRBV7-9|-|TRBJ1-2|-
CASRTDSDNYGYTF
TGTGCCAGCAGAACCGACAGTGATAACTATGGCTACACCTTC
>TRBV7-2|-|TRBJ2-3|-
CASSPPGLGTDTQYF
TGTGCCAGCAGCCCACCAGGGCTCGGCACAGATACGCAGTATTTT
>TRBV3-1/TRBV3-2|many|TRBJ1-3|-
CASSRGRSGSGNTIYF
TGTGCCAGCAGCCGGGGCAGGTCTGGCTCTGGAAACACCATATATTTT
>TRBV14|once|TRBJ2-5|TRBD1
CASSRDRAETQYF
TGTGCCAGCAGCCGAGACAGGGCTGAGACCCAGTACTTC
>TRBV28|-|TRBJ1-4|-
CASSRGGPTNEKLFF
TGTGCCAGCAGTCGGGGGGGCCCAACTAATGAAAAACTGTTTTTT
>TRBV7-7|once|TRBJ2-5|TRBD2
CASSLLGTSAETQYF
TGTGCCAGCAGCTTACTTGGGACTAGCGCGGAGACCCAGTACTTC
>TRBV7-2|-|TRBJ2-5|TRBD1
CASSFSGTGAEKTQYF
TGTGCCAGCAGCTTCTCCGGGACAGGGGCAGAAAAGACCCAGTACTTC
>TRBV10-2|-|TRBJ1-2|TRBD1
CASSGTGFGYTF
TGCGCCAGCTCCGGGACAGGGTTTGGCTACACCTTC
>TRBV2|-|TRBJ2-3|TRBD2
CASRLTSGGNTDTQYF
TGTGCCAGCAGGCTGACTAGCGGGGGGAACACAGATACGCAGTATTTT
>TRBV5-1|-|TRBJ2-1|-
CASSPDPGQNGGNEQFF
TGCGCCAGCAGCCCGGACCCCGGACAGAACGGAGGTAATGAGCAGTTCTTC
>TRBV19|-|TRBJ2-1|-
CASSTKLEQFF
TGTGCCAGTAGTACAAAACTTGAGCAGTTCTTC
>TRBV5-1|-|TRBJ1-5|TRBD1
CASSFTGVGQPQHF
TGCGCCAGCAGCTTTACAGGGGTAGGCCAGCCCCAGCATTTT